A single sample is the source of the 27 T cell receptor beta chains below, sequenced in a study of blood T cell repertoires in COVID-19. TCRdb keeps only in-frame clones here, not all; method: immunoSEQ multiplex PCR. The data contain nearly 95,000 clones, about 80% of them singletons. Sequenced: peripheral blood. The receptors here all came from a human donor in a cohort sampled during active COVID-19.

This clone was detected a few times. V and J are TRBV7-9 and TRBJ2-7; TRBD1 is a possible D gene (6 bases). The CDR3 is 15 amino acids. Looked up from germline, CDR1 is SEHNR and CDR2 is FQNEAQ (reference sequence). V shed 2 bases and J shed 5 bases, with 16 bases lying between them. CDR3 nucleotides: TGTGCCAGCAGCTTATCCACAGGGTGGAAAAACGAGCAGTACTTC. Translated, it gives CASSLSTGWKNEQYF.

The genes are TRBV19 and TRBJ1-1, with D perhaps TRBD1 (6 bases). The CDR3 is made up of 13 amino acids. CDR1 is LNHDA and CDR2 is SQIVND in the germline V gene (reference sequence). V was shortened by 7 bases and J by 11 bases, with 20 bases between the two germline ends. CDR3 DNA sequence: TGTGCCAGTATCCCTTTGGGGTCAGACAGGGCTTTCTTT. It specifies CASIPLGSDRAFF.

The J gene is TRBJ1-1, the V gene TRBV30; D not resolved. The CDR3 is 12 amino acids. CDR1 and CDR2 (germline): GTSNPN, SVGIG (reference sequence). The V end lost 2 bases, the J end lost 3 bases, and 7 bases lay between the germline ends. CDR3 DNA: TGTGCCTGGAGTTCCGGGTACACTGAAGCTTTCTTT. This codes for CAWSSGYTEAFF.

The rearrangement uses TRBV10-3 and TRBJ1-5; possible D gene TRBD1, 6 bases. The CDR3 consists of 15 residues. Trimming removed 6 bases at V and 3 bases at J, with 15 bases between. The germline V gene has CDR1 ENHRY and CDR2 SYGVKD. In nucleotides, the CDR3 is TGTGCCATCAGGGACGAACAGGGTCCCAATCAGCCCCAGCATTTT. Translated, it gives CAIRDEQGPNQPQHF.

The chain recombines TRBV9 with TRBJ1-1; 9 bases agree with TRBD1. Germline loops: CDR1 SGDLS, CDR2 YYNGEE. V was pared by 3 bases and J by 4 bases, with 7 bases of the junction left unmatched. The CDR3 totals 15 residues. The CDR3 DNA follows: TGTGCCAGCAGCGCCCTCCCGACAGGGGGCACTGAAGCTTTCTTT. This sequence encodes CASSALPTGGTEAFF. Full variable domain (missing parts from reference TRBV9 and TRBJ1-1): DSGVTQTPKHLITATGQRVTLRCSPRSGDLSVYWYQQSLDQGLQFLIQYYNGEERAKGNILERFSAQQFPDLHSELNLSSLELGDSALYFCASSALPTGGTEAFFGQGTRLTVV.

V usage is TRBV4-1 and J usage is TRBJ2-7; tentatively, D is TRBD2 (5 bases). Germline lookup yields CDR1 MGHRA and CDR2 YSYEKL. V lost 3 bases, J lost 3 bases, and 18 bases lay in between. This CDR3 has 16 residues. The CDR3 DNA sequence: TGCGCCAGCAGCCAGGATCAGAGCGGCTCCTACTACGAGCAGTACTTC. Protein product: CASSQDQSGSYYEQYF.

The chain carries TRBV5-4 and TRBJ2-6, with 7 bases lining up with TRBD2. CDR1 and CDR2 (germline): SGHNT, YYREEE (reference sequence). J gave up 0 bases and V 4 bases, and 1 base lay outside the gene matches. There are 15 residues in the CDR3. CDR3 nucleotide sequence: TGTGCCAGCAGCGGGGGGGGCTCTGGGGCCAACGTCCTGACTTTC. Translated: CASSGGGSGANVLTF.

V usage is TRBV3-1 (or the pseudogene TRBV3-2) and J usage is TRBJ2-2; unclear D gene. Between the trimmed V and J ends, which lost 1 base and 0 bases, there was a span of 3 bases. This CDR3 contains 14 residues. Looked up from germline, CDR1 is LGHDT and CDR2 is YNNKEL (reference sequence). CDR3 coding DNA: TGTGCCAGCAGCCAAGGGCCGAACACCGGGGAGCTGTTTTTT. It specifies CASSQGPNTGELFF.

V usage is TRBV11-2 and J usage is TRBJ2-3; a weak D match, TRBD2 (6 bases). V was clipped by 5 bases and J by 4 bases, with 13 bases between them. This CDR3 is built from 14 residues. CDR1 is SGHAT, CDR2 FQNNGV, per germline. The CDR3 DNA reads TGTGCCAGCAGCCCCCGACTAGAAGCAGATACGCAGTATTTT. It encodes CASSPRLEADTQYF.

The chain joins TRBV5-8 to TRBJ1-6; perhaps TRBD1 as D (6 bases). CDR3 length equals 14 residues. The germline CDR1 and CDR2 sequences are SGHTS and YDEGEE. The V end lost 3 bases, the J end lost 6 bases, and 10 bases lay between the germline ends. CDR3 in DNA: TGTGCCAGCAGCTCGGGACAAGTTAATTCACCCCTCCACTTT. As protein: CASSSGQVNSPLHF.

This clone was seen a few times. The rearrangement links TRBV2 to TRBJ2-2; 12 bases align to TRBD2. V was pared by 5 bases and J by 5 bases, with 9 bases of the junction left unmatched. The germline CDR1 and CDR2 sequences are SNHLY and FYNNEI. This CDR3 spans 17 amino acids. This CDR3 reads CASSLTGLAGGTGELFF. The CDR3 coding sequence is TGTGCCAGCAGTCTAACCGGGCTAGCGGGAGGGACCGGGGAGCTGTTTTTT.

Details on this clone: The sample holds other DNA sequences that translate to the same CDR3. The J gene is TRBJ1-1, the V gene TRBV5-4, with 8 bases aligning to TRBD1. CDR3 size: 15 residues. The trim removed 4 bases at V and 1 base at J, leaving 6 bases unmatched. Germline lookup yields CDR1 SGHNT and CDR2 YYREEE (reference sequence). The CDR3 loop is CASSPGQGRNTEAFF. The CDR3, as DNA: TGTGCCAGCAGCCCAGGACAGGGAAGGAACACTGAAGCTTTCTTT.

The chain employs TRBV10-2 and TRBJ2-3, with D perhaps matching TRBD2 (5 bases). The germline V and J ends were trimmed by 4 bases and 4 bases, with 6 bases remaining between them. Germline lookup yields CDR1 WSHSY and CDR2 SAAADI. There are 12 residues in the CDR3. The CDR3 DNA reads as TGCGCCAGCAGTGTAGCGTCAGATACGCAGTATTTT. It translates to CASSVASDTQYF.

The chain has TRBV28 and TRBJ1-2; D is unresolved. V was shortened by 5 bases and J by 3 bases, with 10 bases between the two germline ends. Germline V gene sequence: CDR1 MDHEN, CDR2 SYDVKM. The CDR3 spans 13 residues. This CDR3 reads CASSTWQDYGYTF. The CDR3 region has the DNA TGTGCCAGCAGTACTTGGCAGGACTATGGCTACACCTTC.

In this sample, this clone turned up once. The rearrangement links TRBV5-4 to TRBJ1-3; D remains ambiguous. The CDR3 consists of 15 residues. Germline V gene sequence: CDR1 SGHNT, CDR2 YYREEE (reference sequence). V dropped 4 bases and J dropped 4 bases, with 15 bases sitting between them. In DNA, the CDR3 is TGTGCCAGCAGCCCGGATCGAGGGTACGGAAACACCATATATTTT. Translating it yields CASSPDRGYGNTIYF.

The chain employs TRBV6-5 and TRBJ1-6, with D hard to call. Trimming stripped 7 bases from V and 14 bases from J, with 24 bases between. Germline values: CDR1 MNHEY, CDR2 SVGAGI. The CDR3 runs to 15 residues. In nucleotides, the CDR3 is TGTGCCAGCACCCCTGGAGGAAGCCCCTTTGAGGCCCTCCACTTT. This encodes CASTPGGSPFEALHF.

The genes are TRBV4-2 and TRBJ2-7, with 14 bases aligning to TRBD2. CDR3 length: 16 residues. V shed 4 bases, J shed 4 bases, and the junction held 6 bases outside the gene matches. CDR1 is LGHNA, CDR2 YNFKEQ, per germline. This CDR3 is CASSPRTSGGIYEQYF. For the CDR3, the DNA is TGTGCCAGCAGCCCTCGGACTAGCGGGGGGATATACGAGCAGTACTTC.

This clone came up a few times. This sequence joins TRBV7-9 and TRBJ2-1, with 11 positions matching TRBD2. Unmatched junction bases numbered 2, after V lost 7 bases and J lost 3 bases. The CDR3 is 14 amino acids. Germline lookup yields CDR1 SEHNR and CDR2 FQNEAQ (reference sequence). The CDR3 here is CASILAGDYNEQFF. CDR3 coding DNA: TGTGCCAGCATACTAGCGGGGGACTACAATGAGCAGTTCTTC.

This chain uses TRBV2 with TRBJ1-2, with TRBD1 matching over 7 bases. The CDR3 consists of 15 residues. With 6 bases clipped from V and 2 bases from J, the junction kept 9 bases outside the gene matches. Germline CDR1 reads SNHLY; CDR2 reads FYNNEI. The CDR3 here is CASRSLGTVNYGYTF. In DNA, the CDR3 is TGTGCCAGCAGATCTCTCGGGACAGTGAACTATGGCTACACCTTC.

The rearrangement joins TRBV15 to TRBJ2-1; 7 bases line up with TRBD2. V was clipped by 2 bases and J by 2 bases; unmatched bases: 6. Germline-derived CDR1 and CDR2 are LNHNV and YYDKDF (reference sequence). The CDR3 is 16 residues long. This chain's CDR3 is CATSRQVGLAYNEQFF. DNA of the CDR3: TGTGCCACCAGCAGACAAGTAGGACTAGCCTACAATGAGCAGTTCTTC.

V usage is TRBV3-1 (or the pseudogene TRBV3-2) and J usage is TRBJ2-7, with D tentatively TRBD2 (5 bases). Trimming left V 0 bases short and J 4 bases short, with 7 bases between. The CDR3 sequence is 13 residues long. The germline V gene has CDR1 LGHDT and CDR2 YNNKEL (reference sequence). The CDR3 here is CASSQEWRYEQYF. DNA for the CDR3: TGTGCCAGCAGCCAAGAGTGGAGGTACGAGCAGTACTTC.

This chain connects TRBV2 to TRBJ1-2; D remains ambiguous. The V end lost 6 bases, the J end lost 0 bases, and 11 bases lay between the germline ends. This CDR3 has 14 residues. Looked up from germline, CDR1 is SNHLY and CDR2 is FYNNEI. CDR3 DNA: TGTGCCAGCAGGGGCAGTATCTCTAACTATGGCTACACCTTC. This encodes CASRGSISNYGYTF.

This clone was detected once. The chain joins TRBV6-5 to TRBJ1-4, with 7 bases fitting TRBD1. CDR3 length equals 15 residues. CDR1 is MNHEY, CDR2 SVGAGI, per germline. V shed 0 bases and J 8 bases; nucleotides not matched to a gene: 6. In DNA, the CDR3 is TGTGCCAGCAGTTACTCCGACAGGGAATACGAAAAACTGTTTTTT. It codes for CASSYSDREYEKLFF.

The gene calls are TRBV6-4 and TRBJ1-1; TRBD1 matches at 9 bases. The CDR3 runs 14 residues. With V trimmed by 7 bases and J by 11 bases, 14 bases remained unmatched. Germline V lookup: CDR1 MRHNA, CDR2 SNTAGT. The CDR3 loop is CASINRDRELLAFF. The CDR3 DNA reads TGTGCCAGCATAAACCGGGACAGGGAATTGTTGGCTTTCTTT.

This clone has just a few counts. The chain is built from TRBV4-1 and TRBJ1-1; D unresolved. The germline gives CDR1 MGHRA, CDR2 YSYEKL. The CDR3 has 14 amino acids. The V and J ends lost 2 bases and 11 bases respectively, with 18 bases between them. The CDR3 bases are TGCGCCAGCAGCCAATTTCCTCTTGGTCCTCGGGCTTTCTTT. This gives the protein CASSQFPLGPRAFF.

V gene TRBV6-5 combines with J gene TRBJ2-1, with 8 nucleotides matching TRBD2. The CDR3 is 15 amino acids. Unmatched junction bases numbered 9, after V lost 8 bases and J lost 3 bases. The germline CDR1 and CDR2 sequences are MNHEY and SVGAGI. The CDR3 reads CASYSGGNRYNEQFF. As DNA, the CDR3 is TGTGCCAGCTACAGCGGGGGTAATCGCTACAATGAGCAGTTCTTC.

V and J are TRBV6-5 and TRBJ1-5; D remains ambiguous. CDR1 MNHEY and CDR2 SVGAGI come from the germline V gene. Trimming shortened V by 7 bases and J by 4 bases, and 8 bases separated the two germline ends. This CDR3 has 12 residues. The CDR3 sequence: CASTSRNQPQHF. CDR3 in DNA: TGTGCCAGCACCTCCCGTAATCAGCCCCAGCATTTT.